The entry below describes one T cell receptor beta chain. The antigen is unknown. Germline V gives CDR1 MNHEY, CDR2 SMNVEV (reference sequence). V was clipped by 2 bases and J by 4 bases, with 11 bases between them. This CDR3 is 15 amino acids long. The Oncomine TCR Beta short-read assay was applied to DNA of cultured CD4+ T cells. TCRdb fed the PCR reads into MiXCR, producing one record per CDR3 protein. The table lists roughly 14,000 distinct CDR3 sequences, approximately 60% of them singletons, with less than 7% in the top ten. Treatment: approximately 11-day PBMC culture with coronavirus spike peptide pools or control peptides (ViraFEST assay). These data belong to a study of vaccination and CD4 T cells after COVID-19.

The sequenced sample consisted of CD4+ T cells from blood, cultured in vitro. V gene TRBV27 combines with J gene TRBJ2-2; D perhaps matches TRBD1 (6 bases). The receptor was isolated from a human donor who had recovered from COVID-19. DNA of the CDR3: TGTGCCAGCAGTTTAAGGGCAGGGGCCACCGGGGAGCTGTTTTTT. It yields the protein CASSLRAGATGELFF.